This T cell receptor beta chain derives from a study of OX40 agonist ivuxolimab in advanced cancers. The CDR3 is made up of 16 amino acids. Trimming left V 0 bases short and J 2 bases short, with 12 bases between. Germline lookup yields CDR1 KGHSH and CDR2 LQKENI. Assay used: immunoSEQ multiplex PCR; TCRdb lists only in-frame clones, some missing. The sample holds several thousand clones; around 78% are singletons and the top ten take roughly 19%. The sample in question was CD4+ or CD8+ T cells sorted from blood, obtained in a trial of the OX40 agonist ivuxolimab. This receptor was obtained from an adult with an advanced solid tumor such as melanoma, head and neck, liver or kidney cancer. The chain combines TRBV18 with TRBJ2-3, with D perhaps matching TRBD1 or TRBD2 (5 bases each). CDR3 bases: TGTGCCAGCTCACCACCGGGTTACGGGGCCACAGATACGCAGTATTTT. This translates into CASSPPGYGATDTQYF.